The entry below gives a single T cell receptor (beta chain) sequence along with its context. This sample was included in a study of long-term antiretroviral therapy in people with HIV. V lost 0 bases and J lost 5; bases outside the gene matches: 14. The CDR3 loop spans 18 amino acids. The germline gives CDR1 SGHAT, CDR2 FQNNGV. Sequencing used immunoSEQ v3.0 at survey level. The repertoire was sequenced with immunoSEQ multiplex PCR; TCRdb's copy has only in-frame clones and lacks some. The top ten hold 6% to 8% of the sample, which has tens of thousands of clones, 75% to 85% seen once. The receptor comes from a man aged 35-49 years with HIV. V and J are TRBV11-2 and TRBJ2-5; 8 bases match TRBD2. Sequences were derived from unsorted PBMCs, sampled 0.3 years after starting antiretroviral therapy. This CDR3 reads CASSLDPEGAGAGETQYF. DNA for the CDR3: TGTGCCAGCAGCTTAGACCCGGAAGGAGCGGGGGCTGGGGAGACCCAGTACTTC.